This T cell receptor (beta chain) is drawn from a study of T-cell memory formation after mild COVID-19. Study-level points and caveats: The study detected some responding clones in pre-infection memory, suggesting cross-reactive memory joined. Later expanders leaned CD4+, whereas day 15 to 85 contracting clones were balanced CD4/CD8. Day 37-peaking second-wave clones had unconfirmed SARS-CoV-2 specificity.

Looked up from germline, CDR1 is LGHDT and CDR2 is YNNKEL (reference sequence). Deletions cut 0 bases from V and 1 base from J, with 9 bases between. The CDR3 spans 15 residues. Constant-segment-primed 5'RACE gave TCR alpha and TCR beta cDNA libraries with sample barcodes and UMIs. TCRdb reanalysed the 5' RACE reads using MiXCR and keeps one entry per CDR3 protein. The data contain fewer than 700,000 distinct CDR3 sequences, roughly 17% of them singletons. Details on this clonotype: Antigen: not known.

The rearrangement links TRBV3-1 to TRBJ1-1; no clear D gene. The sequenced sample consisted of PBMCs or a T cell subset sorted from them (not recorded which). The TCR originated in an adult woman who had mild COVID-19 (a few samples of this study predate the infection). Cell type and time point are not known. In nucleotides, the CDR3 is TGTGCCAGCAGCCAAGATTTCGGAAAGAACACTGAAGCTTTCTTT. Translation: CASSQDFGKNTEAFF.